The clone carrying this TCR beta chain was picked up many times. Its antigen is as yet unknown. The data belong to a study of CD8 T cells in ankylosing spondylitis. V was pared by 3 bases and J by 6 bases, with 23 bases between. The CDR3 runs 18 residues. Quantitative 5'-RACE was performed with molecular barcodes, and it yielded the TCR beta libraries. Each CDR3 protein gets one entry after TCRdb re-called the 5' RACE reads with MiXCR. The sample includes roughly 69,000 distinct CDR3 sequences, 5.3% seen only once; the top ten take about 2.2%. General study points: Disease-linked clones were found to be CD8+ and relatively rare in peripheral blood. One TCR beta motif, made up of 7 or 8 highly homologous variants, appeared characteristic of ankylosing spondylitis blood.

Input material: blood, either unsorted or a sorted T cell fraction (not recorded which). The receptor was isolated from a male donor with ankylosing spondylitis or in good health (not recorded which). The chain links TRBV23-1 to TRBJ2-2; weak D call: TRBD2 (6 bases). Being an ORF, TRBV23-1 has a function that is uncertain. Written as DNA, the CDR3 is TGCGCCAGCAGTCACCCCGAGGGCAGGGAGGCGCTCGCCGGGGAGCTGTTTTTT. Encoded protein: CASSHPEGREALAGELFF.